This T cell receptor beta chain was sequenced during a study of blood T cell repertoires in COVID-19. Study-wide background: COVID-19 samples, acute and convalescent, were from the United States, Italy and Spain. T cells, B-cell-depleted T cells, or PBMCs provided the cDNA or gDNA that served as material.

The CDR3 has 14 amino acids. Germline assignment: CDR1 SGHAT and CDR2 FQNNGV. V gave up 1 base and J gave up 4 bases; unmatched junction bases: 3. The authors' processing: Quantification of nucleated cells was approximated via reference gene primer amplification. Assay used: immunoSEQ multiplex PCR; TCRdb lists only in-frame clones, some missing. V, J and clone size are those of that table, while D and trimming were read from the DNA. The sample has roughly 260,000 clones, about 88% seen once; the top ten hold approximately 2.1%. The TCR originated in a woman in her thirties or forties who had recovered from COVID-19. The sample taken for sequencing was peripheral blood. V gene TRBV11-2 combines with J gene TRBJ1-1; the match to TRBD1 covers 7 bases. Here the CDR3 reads CASSLAGGGTEAFF. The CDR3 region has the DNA TGTGCCAGCAGCTTAGCAGGGGGTGGCACTGAAGCTTTCTTT.